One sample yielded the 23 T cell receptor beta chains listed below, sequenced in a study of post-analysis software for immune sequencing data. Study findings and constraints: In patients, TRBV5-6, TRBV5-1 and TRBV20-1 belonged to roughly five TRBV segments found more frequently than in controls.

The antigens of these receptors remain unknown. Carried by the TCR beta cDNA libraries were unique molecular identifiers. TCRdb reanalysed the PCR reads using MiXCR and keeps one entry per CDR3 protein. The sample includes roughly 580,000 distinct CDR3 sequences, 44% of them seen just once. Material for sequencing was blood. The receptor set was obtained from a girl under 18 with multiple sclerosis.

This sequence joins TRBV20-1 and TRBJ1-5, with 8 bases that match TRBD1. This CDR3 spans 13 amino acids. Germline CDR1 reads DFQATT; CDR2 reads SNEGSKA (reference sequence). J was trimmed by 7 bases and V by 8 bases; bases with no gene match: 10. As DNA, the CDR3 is TGCAGTTTAGACAGGGGCGGTGGACAGCCCCAGCATTTT. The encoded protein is CSLDRGGGQPQHF.

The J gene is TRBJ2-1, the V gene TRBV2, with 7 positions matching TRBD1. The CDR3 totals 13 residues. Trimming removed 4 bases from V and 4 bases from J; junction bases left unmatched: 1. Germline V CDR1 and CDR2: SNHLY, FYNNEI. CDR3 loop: CASSADRYNEQFF. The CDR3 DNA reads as TGTGCCAGCAGTGCGGACAGGTACAATGAGCAGTTCTTC.

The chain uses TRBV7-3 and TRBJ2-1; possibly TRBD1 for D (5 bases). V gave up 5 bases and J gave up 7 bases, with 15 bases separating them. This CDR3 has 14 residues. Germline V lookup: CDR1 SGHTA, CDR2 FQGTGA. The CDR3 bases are TGTGCCAGCAGCGCCGAGACAGCCGTAAATGAGCAGTTCTTC. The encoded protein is CASSAETAVNEQFF. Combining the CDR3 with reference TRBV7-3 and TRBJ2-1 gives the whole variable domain GAGVSQTPSNKVTEKGKYVELRCDPISGHTALYWYRQSLGQGPEFLIYFQGTGAADDSGLPNDRFFAVRPEGSVSTLKIQRTERGDSAVYLCASSAETAVNEQFFGPGTRLTVL.

CDR3: CASSPHRLNYGYTF. CDR3 sequence (DNA): TGCGCCAGCAGCCCCCACAGGCTGAACTATGGCTACACCTTC. The chain joins TRBV4-1 to TRBJ1-2; D might be TRBD1 (5 bases). CDR3 length: 14 residues. Trimming left V 4 bases short and J 2 bases short, with 11 bases between. Germline V gene lookup returns CDR1 MGHRA and CDR2 YSYEKL.

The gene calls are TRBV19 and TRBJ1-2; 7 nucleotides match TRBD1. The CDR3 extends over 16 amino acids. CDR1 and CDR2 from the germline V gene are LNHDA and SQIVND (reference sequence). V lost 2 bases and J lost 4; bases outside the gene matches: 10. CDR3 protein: CASSILSTGFVYGYTF. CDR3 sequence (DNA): TGTGCCAGTAGTATACTCTCGACAGGGTTCGTCTATGGCTACACCTTC.

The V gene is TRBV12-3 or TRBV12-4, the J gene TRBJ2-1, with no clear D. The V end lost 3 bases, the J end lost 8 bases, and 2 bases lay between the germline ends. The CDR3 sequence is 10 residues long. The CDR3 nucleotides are TGTGCCAGCAGTTTGGATGAGCAGTTCTTC. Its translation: CASSLDEQFF.

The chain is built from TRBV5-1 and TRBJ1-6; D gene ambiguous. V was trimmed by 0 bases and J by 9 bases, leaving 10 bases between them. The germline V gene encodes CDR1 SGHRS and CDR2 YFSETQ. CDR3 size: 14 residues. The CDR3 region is CASSLDGSGSPLHF. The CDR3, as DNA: TGCGCCAGCAGCTTGGACGGGAGTGGTTCACCCCTCCACTTT.

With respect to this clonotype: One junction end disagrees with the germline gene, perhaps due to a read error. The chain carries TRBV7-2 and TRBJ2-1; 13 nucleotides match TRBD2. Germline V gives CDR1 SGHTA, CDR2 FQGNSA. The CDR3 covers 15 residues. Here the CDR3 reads CAGSLILAGGVGQFF. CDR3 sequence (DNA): TGTGCCGGCAGCTTGATACTAGCGGGGGGGGTCGGGCAGTTCTTC.

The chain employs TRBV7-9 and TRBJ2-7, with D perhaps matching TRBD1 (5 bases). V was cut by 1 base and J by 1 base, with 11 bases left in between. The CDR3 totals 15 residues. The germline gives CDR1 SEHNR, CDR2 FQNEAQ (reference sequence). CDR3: CASSLGSGLSYEQYF. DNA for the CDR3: TGTGCCAGCAGCTTAGGGTCAGGGCTATCCTACGAGCAGTACTTC.

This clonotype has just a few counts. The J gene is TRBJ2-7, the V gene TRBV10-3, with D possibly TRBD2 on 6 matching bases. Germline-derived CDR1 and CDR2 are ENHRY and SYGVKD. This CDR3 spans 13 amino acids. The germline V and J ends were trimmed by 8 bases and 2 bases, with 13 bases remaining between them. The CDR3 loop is CAISGDSTYEQYF. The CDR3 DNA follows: TGTGCCATCTCGGGGGATTCGACCTACGAGCAGTACTTC.

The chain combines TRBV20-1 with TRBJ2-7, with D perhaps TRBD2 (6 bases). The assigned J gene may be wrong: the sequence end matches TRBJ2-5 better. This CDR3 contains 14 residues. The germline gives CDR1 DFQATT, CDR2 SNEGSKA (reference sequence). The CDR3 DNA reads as TGCAGTGCTAGCCGGGACGGGAGTGTAGAGACCCAGTACTTC. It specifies CSASRDGSVETQYF.

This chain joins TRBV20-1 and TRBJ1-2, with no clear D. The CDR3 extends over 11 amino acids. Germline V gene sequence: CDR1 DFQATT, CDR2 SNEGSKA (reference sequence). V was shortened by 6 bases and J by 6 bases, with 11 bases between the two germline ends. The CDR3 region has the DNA TGCAGTGCCTCGGTCGAGGATGGCTACACCTTC. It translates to CSASVEDGYTF.

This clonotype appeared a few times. The CDR3 DNA follows: TGTGCCAGCAGCTTCCAGGCAGATACGCAGTATTTT. It is translated as CASSFQADTQYF. The J gene is TRBJ2-3, the V gene TRBV5-6; D uncertain. CDR1 SGHDT and CDR2 YYEEEE come from the germline V gene. V lost 2 bases to trimming and J lost 4 bases, with 5 bases between them. The length of the CDR3 is 12 residues.

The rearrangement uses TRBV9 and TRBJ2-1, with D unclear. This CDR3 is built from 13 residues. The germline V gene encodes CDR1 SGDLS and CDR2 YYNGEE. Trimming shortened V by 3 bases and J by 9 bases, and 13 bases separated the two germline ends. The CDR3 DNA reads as TGTGCCAGCAGCGACCCTTCGCTGGGTGAGCAGTTCTTC. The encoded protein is CASSDPSLGEQFF.

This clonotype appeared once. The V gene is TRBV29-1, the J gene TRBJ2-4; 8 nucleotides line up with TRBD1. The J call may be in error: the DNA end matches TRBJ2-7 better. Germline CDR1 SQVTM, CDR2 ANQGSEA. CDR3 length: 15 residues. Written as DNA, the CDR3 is TGCAGCGTTGAAGACCCCGGGACAGGCGGTATCGAGCAGTACTTC. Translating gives CSVEDPGTGGIEQYF.

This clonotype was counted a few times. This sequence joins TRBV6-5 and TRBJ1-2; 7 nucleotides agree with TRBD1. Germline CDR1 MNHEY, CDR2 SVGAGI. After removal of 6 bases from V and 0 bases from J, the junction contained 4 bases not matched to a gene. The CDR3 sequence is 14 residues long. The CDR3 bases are TGTGCCAGCAGCCATGGGACAGCTAACTATGGCTACACCTTC. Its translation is CASSHGTANYGYTF.

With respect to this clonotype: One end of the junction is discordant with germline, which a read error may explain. Written as DNA, the CDR3 is TGCGCCAGCAGCCAAGCGAACAGGGATAGTGAAAAACTGTTTTTT. This encodes CASSQANRDSEKLFF. The J gene is TRBJ1-4, the V gene TRBV14; weak D call: TRBD1 (6 bases). Germline V lookup: CDR1 SGHDN, CDR2 FVKESK. CDR3 size: 15 residues.

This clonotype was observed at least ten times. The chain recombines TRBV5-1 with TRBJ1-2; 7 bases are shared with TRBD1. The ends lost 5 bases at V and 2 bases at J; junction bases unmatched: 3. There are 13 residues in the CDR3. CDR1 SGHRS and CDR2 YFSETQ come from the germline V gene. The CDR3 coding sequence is TGCGCCAGCAGTGCGGGACAGAACTATGGCTACACCTTC. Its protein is CASSAGQNYGYTF.

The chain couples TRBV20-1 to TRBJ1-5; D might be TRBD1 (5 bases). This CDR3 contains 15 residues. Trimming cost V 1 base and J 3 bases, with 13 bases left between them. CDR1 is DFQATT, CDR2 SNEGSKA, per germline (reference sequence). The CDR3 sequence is CSARAQGEPNQPQHF. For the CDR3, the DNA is TGCAGTGCTAGAGCGCAGGGTGAGCCCAATCAGCCCCAGCATTTT.

The CDR3 loop is CASSSTTVINTEAFF. The CDR3 bases are TGTGCCAGCAGCTCGACGACAGTTATTAACACTGAAGCTTTCTTT. V gene TRBV7-2 combines with J gene TRBJ1-1, with D perhaps matching TRBD1 (5 bases). Germline V gene data show CDR1 as SGHTA and CDR2 as FQGNSA. The CDR3 covers 15 residues. V was clipped by 4 bases and J by 2 bases, with 14 bases between them. Full variable domain (remainder filled in from reference TRBV7-2 and TRBJ1-1): GAGVSQSPSNKVTEKGKDVELRCDPISGHTALYWYRQSLGQGLEFLIYFQGNSAPDKSGLPSDRFSAERTGGSVSTLTIQRTQQEDSAVYLCASSSTTVINTEAFFGQGTRLTVV.

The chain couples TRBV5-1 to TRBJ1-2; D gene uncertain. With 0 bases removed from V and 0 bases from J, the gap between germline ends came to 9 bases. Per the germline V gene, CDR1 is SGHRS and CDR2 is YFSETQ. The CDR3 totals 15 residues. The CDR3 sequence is CASSLDQAANYGYTF. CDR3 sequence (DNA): TGCGCCAGCAGCTTGGATCAGGCAGCTAACTATGGCTACACCTTC.

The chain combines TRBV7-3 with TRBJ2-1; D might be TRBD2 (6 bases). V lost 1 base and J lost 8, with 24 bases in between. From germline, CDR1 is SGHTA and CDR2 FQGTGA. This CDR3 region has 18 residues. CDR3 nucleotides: TGTGCCAGCAGCTTAAGTCTGGGGCGGGGCCCCCCCGGCGATGAGCAGTTCTTC. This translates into CASSLSLGRGPPGDEQFF.

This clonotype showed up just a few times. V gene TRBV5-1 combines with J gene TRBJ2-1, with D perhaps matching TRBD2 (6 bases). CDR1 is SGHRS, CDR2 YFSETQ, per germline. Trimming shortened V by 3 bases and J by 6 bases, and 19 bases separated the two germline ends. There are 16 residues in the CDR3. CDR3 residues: CASSWSLAQAGNEQFF. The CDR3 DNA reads TGCGCCAGCAGCTGGAGCCTAGCGCAGGCGGGCAATGAGCAGTTCTTC.